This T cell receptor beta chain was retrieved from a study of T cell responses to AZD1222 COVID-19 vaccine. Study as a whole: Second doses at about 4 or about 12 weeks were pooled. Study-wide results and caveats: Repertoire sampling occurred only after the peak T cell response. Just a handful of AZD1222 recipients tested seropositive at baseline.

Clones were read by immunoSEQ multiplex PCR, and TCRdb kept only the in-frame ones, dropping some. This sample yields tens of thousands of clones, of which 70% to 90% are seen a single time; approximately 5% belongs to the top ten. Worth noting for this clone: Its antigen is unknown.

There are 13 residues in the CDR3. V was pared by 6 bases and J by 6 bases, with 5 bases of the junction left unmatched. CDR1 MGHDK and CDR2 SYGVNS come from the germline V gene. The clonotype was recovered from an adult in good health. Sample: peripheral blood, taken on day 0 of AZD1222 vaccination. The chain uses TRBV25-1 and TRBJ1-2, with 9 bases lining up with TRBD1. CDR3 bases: TGTGCCAGCAGAACCGGGACAGGGCATGGCTACACCTTC. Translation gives CASRTGTGHGYTF.